This T cell receptor (beta chain) was captured by sequencing in a study of T-cell reconstitution after alpha-beta-depleted transplantation in children. Researchers prepared the TCRbeta library using unique molecular identifiers, the study reports. TCRdb re-called the PCR reads through MiXCR, storing one row per CDR3 protein. The sample lists over 100,000 distinct CDR3 sequences; 10% were seen once. This CDR3 contains 17 residues. V gave up 2 bases and J gave up 4 bases; unmatched junction bases: 13. Looked up from germline, CDR1 is SGHDT and CDR2 is YYEEEE. Study results and caveats: Elevated TCRbeta diversity at day 60 was traced, in some patients, to surviving recipient T cells and thymic progenitors. About two months after transplant, alpha-beta T cells reportedly came from several hundred expanded graft clones. By one year post-transplant, T-cell counts and diversity largely arose from T cells that were newly produced.

This clonotype was seen many times. Antigen unknown. The J gene is TRBJ2-3, the V gene TRBV5-6; 7 nucleotides align to TRBD1. Sequenced material: PBMCs, taken before TCRalphabeta/CD19-depleted stem cell transplant. The clonotype comes from a boy aged 2 to 10 with acute lymphoblastic leukemia, due to receive a stem cell transplant. CDR3 bases: TGTGCCAGCAGCTTCCTAGGCGACAGGGCTGCGGCAGATACGCAGTATTTT. Amino acids: CASSFLGDRAAADTQYF.